The T cell receptor beta chain described here comes from a study of shared clonotypes between healthy human individuals. Researchers ran the assay at a deep level. The repertoire was sequenced with immunoSEQ multiplex PCR; TCRdb's copy has only in-frame clones and lacks some. The data hold some 2 million clones, with 85% to 95% observed a single time. Looked up from germline, CDR1 is MNHEY and CDR2 is SVGAGI. The CDR3 length is 15 residues. The trim removed 4 bases at V and 0 bases at J, leaving 6 bases unmatched. The source of this sequence is a young man in good health. Specimen: naive CD4+ T cells sorted from blood. This sample's subset: CD45RA+ positively selected. The rearrangement joins TRBV6-5 to TRBJ2-7; 7 nucleotides agree with TRBD1. Here the CDR3 DNA reads TGTGCCAGCAGTTTAACCAGGGACAGCTCCTACGAGCAGTACTTC. It codes for CASSLTRDSSYEQYF.